These T cell receptor beta chains were read from a single sample in a study of CD8 T cells in ankylosing spondylitis. In TCRdb, the 5' RACE reads were re-called with MiXCR into one record per CDR3 protein. Found here are about 250,000 distinct CDR3 sequences, about 30% of them singletons; the top ten hold approximately 4.6%. The specimen sequenced was blood, either unsorted or a sorted T cell fraction (not recorded which). These receptor sequences come from a male donor with ankylosing spondylitis or in good health (not recorded which). CDR3s include the opening cysteine and the closing phenylalanine or tryptophan. The D gene is left open where the match is weak. Only some rows state a clone size, as once, few, many or a class for expanded clones.

>.|TRBJ2-7|few|TRBV20-1
TGCAGTGCTATCAATACGGGAGAGCTGGGCGAGCAGTACTTC
CSAINTGELGEQYF
>.|TRBJ1-2|once|TRBV12-3/TRBV12-4
TGTGCCAGCAGTTTGGTGCCAGGGACTCGGGGGTATGGCTACACCTTC
CASSLVPGTRGYGYTF
>.|TRBJ1-5|few|TRBV4-1
TGCGCCAGCAGCCAAGGACCGGGTAGAAGCAATCAGCCCCAGCATTTT
CASSQGPGRSNQPQHF
>TRBD2|TRBJ2-1|.|TRBV12-3/TRBV12-4
TGTGCCGGCGGTGGGACTAGCGGGGGGGCCACTGAGCAGTTCTTC
CAGGGTSGGATEQFF
>.|TRBJ2-2|.|TRBV27
TGTGCCAGCAGTTCTAAGGGAAACACCGGGGAGCTGTTTTTT
CASSSKGNTGELFF
>TRBD2|TRBJ2-7|many|TRBV20-1
TGCAGTGCTACCCGCGCGGGGGACTACGAGCAGTACTTC
CSATRAGDYEQYF
>TRBD1|TRBJ1-6|medium-sized|TRBV20-1
TGCAGTGCTCCTAACATCGACAGGGATGATTCACCCCTCCACTTT
CSAPNIDRDDSPLHF
>.|TRBJ1-1|.|TRBV5-6
TGTGCCAGCAGCTTGGTCGTGGGATCCACTGAAGCTTTCTTT
CASSLVVGSTEAFF
>TRBD1|TRBJ1-6|few|TRBV10-3
TGTGCCATCACGGGAGACAGGGGCTCACCCCTCCACTTT
CAITGDRGSPLHF
>TRBD1|TRBJ2-1|.|TRBV15
TGTGCCACCAGCAGGGAGGACAGGTACAATGAGCAGTTCTTC
CATSREDRYNEQFF
>.|TRBJ2-3|.|TRBV7-9
TGTGCCAGCAGCCCCTCAGTCGCAGATACGCAGTATTTT
CASSPSVADTQYF
>.|TRBJ2-1|few|TRBV12-3/TRBV12-4
TGTGCCAGCACCTTAAGCGACAATGAGCAGTTCTTC
CASTLSDNEQFF
>TRBD2|TRBJ2-3|few|TRBV10-3
TGTGCCATCAGTGACCAGCGGGGGGGCGGCACAGATACGCAGTATTTT
CAISDQRGGGTDTQYF
>.|TRBJ2-3|few|TRBV15
TGTGCCACCAGCACAAGCTCCGGGTCCCCCACAGATACGCAGTATTTT
CATSTSSGSPTDTQYF
>.|TRBJ2-3|few|TRBV29-1
TGCAGCGCCCCAGAATGGGGTGGTGACACAGATACGCAGTATTTT
CSAPEWGGDTDTQYF
>.|TRBJ2-1|.|TRBV4-1
TGCGCCAGCAGCCAATTGTTAGGCGCCTACAATGAGCAGTTCTTC
CASSQLLGAYNEQFF
>.|TRBJ2-1|.|TRBV11-1
TGTGCCAGCAGCCGGGAGAGGCGCTCCTACAATGAGCAGTTCTTC
CASSRERRSYNEQFF
>.|TRBJ2-1|.|TRBV20-1
TGCAGTGCTAGTACAACAGGGTTGACCTACAATGAGCAGTTCTTC
CSASTTGLTYNEQFF
>.|TRBJ2-2|many|TRBV20-1
TGCAGTGCCCCGCGCAGGGGGAACACCGGGGAGCTGTTTTTT
CSAPRRGNTGELFF
>.|TRBJ2-7|many|TRBV29-1
TGCAGCGTAACCGCCGGGTCCTACGAGCAGTACTTC
CSVTAGSYEQYF
>TRBD1|TRBJ2-2|few|TRBV7-9
TGTGCCAGCAGCAACCGGGACAGACTCACCGGGGAGCTGTTTTTT
CASSNRDRLTGELFF
>.|TRBJ2-7|few|TRBV29-1
TGCAGCGTGGAGACTCAGGGGACTTTGGACTACGAGCAGTACTTC
CSVETQGTLDYEQYF
>TRBD1|TRBJ2-1|.|TRBV7-3
TGTGCCAGCAGCTTGACAGGGGCCCCCTACAATGAGCAGTTCTTC
CASSLTGAPYNEQFF